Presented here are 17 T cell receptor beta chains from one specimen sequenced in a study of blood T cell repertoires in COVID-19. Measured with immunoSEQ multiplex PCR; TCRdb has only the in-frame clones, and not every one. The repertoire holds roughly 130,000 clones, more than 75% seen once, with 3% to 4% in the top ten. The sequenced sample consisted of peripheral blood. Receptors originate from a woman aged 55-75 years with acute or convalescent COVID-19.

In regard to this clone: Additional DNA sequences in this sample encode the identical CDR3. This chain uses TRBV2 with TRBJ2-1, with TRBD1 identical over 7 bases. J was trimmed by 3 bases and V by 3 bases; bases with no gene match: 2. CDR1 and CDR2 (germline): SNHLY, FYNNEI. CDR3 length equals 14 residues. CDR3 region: CASSDRTGYNEQFF. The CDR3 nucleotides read TGTGCCAGCAGTGACCGGACAGGCTACAATGAGCAGTTCTTC.

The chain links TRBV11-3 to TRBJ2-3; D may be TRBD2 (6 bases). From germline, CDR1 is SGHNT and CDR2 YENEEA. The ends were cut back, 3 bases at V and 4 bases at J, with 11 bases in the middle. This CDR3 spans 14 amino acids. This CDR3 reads CASSLTRAADTQYF. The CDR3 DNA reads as TGTGCCAGCAGCTTGACTAGAGCGGCAGATACGCAGTATTTT.

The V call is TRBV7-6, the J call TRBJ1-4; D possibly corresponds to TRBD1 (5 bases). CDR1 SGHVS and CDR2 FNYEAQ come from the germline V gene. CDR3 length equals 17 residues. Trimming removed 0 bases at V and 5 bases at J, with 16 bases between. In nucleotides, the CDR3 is TGTGCCAGCAGCTTAGCAGGAGTTGGACGGGGGAATGAAAAACTGTTTTTT. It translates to CASSLAGVGRGNEKLFF.

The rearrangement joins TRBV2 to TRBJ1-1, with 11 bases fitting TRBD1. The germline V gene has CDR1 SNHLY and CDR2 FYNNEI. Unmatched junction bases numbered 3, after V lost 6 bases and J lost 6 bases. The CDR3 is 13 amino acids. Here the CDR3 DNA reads TGTGCCAGCAGCGGACAGGGGGCCGCTGAAGCTTTCTTT. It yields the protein CASSGQGAAEAFF.

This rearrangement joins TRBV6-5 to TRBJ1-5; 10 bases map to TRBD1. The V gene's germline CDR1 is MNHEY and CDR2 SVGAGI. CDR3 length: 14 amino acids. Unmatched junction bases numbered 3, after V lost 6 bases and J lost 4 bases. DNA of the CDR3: TGTGCCAGCAGGACAGGGGGCGCGAATCAGCCCCAGCATTTT. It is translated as CASRTGGANQPQHF.

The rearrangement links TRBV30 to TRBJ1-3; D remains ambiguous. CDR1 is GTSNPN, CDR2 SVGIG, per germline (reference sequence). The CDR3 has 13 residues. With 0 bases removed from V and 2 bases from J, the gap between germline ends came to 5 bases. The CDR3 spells CAWSVTAGNTIYF. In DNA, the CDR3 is TGTGCCTGGAGTGTAACGGCTGGAAACACCATATATTTT. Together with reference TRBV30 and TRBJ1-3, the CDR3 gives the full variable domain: SQTIHQWPATLVQPVGSPLSLECTVEGTSNPNLYWYRQAAGRGLQLLFYSVGIGQISSEVPQNLSASRPQDRQFILSSKKLLLSDSGFYLCAWSVTAGNTIYFGEGSWLTVV.

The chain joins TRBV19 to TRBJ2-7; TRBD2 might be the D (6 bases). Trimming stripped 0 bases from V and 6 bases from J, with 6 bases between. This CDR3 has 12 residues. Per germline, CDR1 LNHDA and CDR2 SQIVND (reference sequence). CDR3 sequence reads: CASSIDGGEQYF. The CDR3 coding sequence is TGTGCCAGTAGTATAGACGGGGGCGAGCAGTACTTC.

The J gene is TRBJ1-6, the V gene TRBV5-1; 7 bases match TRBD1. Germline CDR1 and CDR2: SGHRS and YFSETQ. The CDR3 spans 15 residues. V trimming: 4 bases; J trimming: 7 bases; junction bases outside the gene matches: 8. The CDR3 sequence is CASSQEGAPNSPLHF. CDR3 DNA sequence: TGCGCCAGCAGCCAGGAGGGGGCGCCGAATTCACCCCTCCACTTT.

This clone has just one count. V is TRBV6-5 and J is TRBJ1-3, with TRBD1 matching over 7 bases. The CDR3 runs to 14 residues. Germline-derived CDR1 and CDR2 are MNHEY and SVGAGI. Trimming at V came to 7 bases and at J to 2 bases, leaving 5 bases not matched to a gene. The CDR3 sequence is CASNPGQTGNTIYF. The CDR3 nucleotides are TGTGCCAGCAACCCGGGACAGACTGGAAACACCATATATTTT.

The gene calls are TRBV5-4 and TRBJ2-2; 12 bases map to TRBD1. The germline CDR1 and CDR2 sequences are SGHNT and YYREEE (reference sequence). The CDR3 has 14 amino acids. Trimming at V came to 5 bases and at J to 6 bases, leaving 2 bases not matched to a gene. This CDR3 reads CASSRDRGPGELFF. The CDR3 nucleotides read TGTGCCAGCAGTAGGGACAGGGGGCCCGGGGAGCTGTTTTTT.

The CDR3 loop is CASSQGRAIGANVLTF. CDR3 DNA sequence: TGTGCCAGCAGCCAAGGCAGGGCTATTGGGGCCAACGTCCTGACTTTC. The chain recombines TRBV3-1 (or the pseudogene TRBV3-2) with TRBJ2-6, with D possibly being TRBD1 (5 bases). Germline V lookup: CDR1 LGHDT, CDR2 YNNKEL (reference sequence). The CDR3 totals 16 residues. Trimming removed 1 base at V and 3 bases at J, with 10 bases between.

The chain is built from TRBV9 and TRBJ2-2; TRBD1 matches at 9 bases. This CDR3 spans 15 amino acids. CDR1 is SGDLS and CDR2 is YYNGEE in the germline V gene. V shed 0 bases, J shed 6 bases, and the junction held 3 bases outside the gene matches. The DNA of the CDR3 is TGTGCCAGCAGCGTAGGGACAGGGGTCCCCGGGGAGCTGTTTTTT. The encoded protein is CASSVGTGVPGELFF.

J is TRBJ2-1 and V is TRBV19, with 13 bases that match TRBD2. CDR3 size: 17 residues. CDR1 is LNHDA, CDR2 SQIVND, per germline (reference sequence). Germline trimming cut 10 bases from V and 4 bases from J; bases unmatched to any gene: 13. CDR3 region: CANKGTSGKRKYNEQFF. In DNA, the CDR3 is TGTGCCAACAAAGGGACTAGCGGGAAACGCAAGTACAATGAGCAGTTCTTC.

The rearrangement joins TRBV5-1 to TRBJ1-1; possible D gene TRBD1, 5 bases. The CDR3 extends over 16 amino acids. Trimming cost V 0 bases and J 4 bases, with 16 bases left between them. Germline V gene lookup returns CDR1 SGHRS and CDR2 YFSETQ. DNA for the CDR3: TGCGCCAGCAGCTTGGTAGGGGCCGAACGAGGCACTGAAGCTTTCTTT. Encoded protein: CASSLVGAERGTEAFF.

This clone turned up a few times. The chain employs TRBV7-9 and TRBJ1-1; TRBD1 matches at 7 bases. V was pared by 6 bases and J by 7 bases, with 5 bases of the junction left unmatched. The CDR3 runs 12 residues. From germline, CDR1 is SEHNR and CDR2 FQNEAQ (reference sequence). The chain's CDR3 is CASRRGQVEAFF. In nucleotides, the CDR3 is TGTGCCAGCAGGAGGGGGCAGGTTGAAGCTTTCTTT. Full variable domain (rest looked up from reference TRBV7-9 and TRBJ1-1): DTGVSQNPRHKITKRGQNVTFRCDPISEHNRLYWYRQTLGQGPEFLTYFQNEAQLEKSRLLSDRFSAERPKGSFSTLEIQRTEQGDSAMYLCASRRGQVEAFFGQGTRLTVV.

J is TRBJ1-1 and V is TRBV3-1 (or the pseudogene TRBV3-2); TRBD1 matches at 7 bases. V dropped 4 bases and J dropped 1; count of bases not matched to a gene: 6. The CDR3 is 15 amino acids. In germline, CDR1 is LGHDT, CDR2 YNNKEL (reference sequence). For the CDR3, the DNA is TGTGCCAGCAGCCGATTAGGGGGCCGGAACACTGAAGCTTTCTTT. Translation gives CASSRLGGRNTEAFF.

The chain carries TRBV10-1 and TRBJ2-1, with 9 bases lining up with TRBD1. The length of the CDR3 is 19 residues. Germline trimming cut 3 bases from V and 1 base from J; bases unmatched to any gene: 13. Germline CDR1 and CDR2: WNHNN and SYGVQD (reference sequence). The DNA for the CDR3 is TGCGCCAGCAGTGAACGCTCGGGCGGGACAGGGAAATCCTACAATGAGCAGTTCTTC. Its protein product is CASSERSGGTGKSYNEQFF.